This T cell receptor (beta chain) was sequenced for a study of T cells in Graves' hyperthyroidism and ophthalmopathy. Study-level findings and limits: Blood shared most expanded thyroid clonotypes above 0.001.

The CDR3 extends over 16 amino acids. Germline CDR1 SGHAT, CDR2 FQNNGV. V shed 5 bases and J shed 3 bases, with 16 bases lying between them. A remark on this clonotype: Its specificity is not known.

For the diagnoses, clinical symptoms, serum thyroxine and TRAb, thyroid ultrasound and orbital computed tomography were used. The source of the PBMCs was less than 12 ml of fresh peripheral blood. RNA transcripts were the template for amplifying TCR beta CDR3 regions. The TCR CDR3 first-round RT-PCR relied on the HTBI primer set. TCRdb ran MiXCR on the multiplex PCR reads and lists one entry per CDR3 protein. The table shows around 700,000 distinct CDR3 sequences, with around 20% occurring only once. The sequence was collected from a woman aged 50 to 60 with Graves' hyperthyroidism that later progressed to Graves' ophthalmopathy. Source material: blood. The rearrangement uses TRBV11-2 and TRBJ1-4; D might be TRBD1 (6 bases). The CDR3 region has the DNA TGTGCCAGCAGCCCGGGGGGGGGGGCGTCTAATGAAAAACTGTTTTTT. Protein sequence: CASSPGGGASNEKLFF.